The entry below gives a single TCR beta chain sequence along with its context. The antigen remains unidentified. Per germline, CDR1 WNHNN and CDR2 SYGVQD (reference sequence). This CDR3 is 16 amino acids long. V shed 2 bases, J shed 7 bases, and the junction held 6 bases outside the gene matches. This sample is drawn from a study of long-term antiretroviral therapy in people with HIV. Study-level findings and limits: It was observed that HIV repertoires exhibited narrower CDR3 length ranges than controls. ART was followed by higher diversity that remained below transplant donor controls.

There was at least one pre-ART PBMC sample for each donor, plus at least two post-ART PBMC samples. Samples were assayed with immunoSEQ v3.0 at survey level. The data were produced by immunoSEQ multiplex PCR, yet TCRdb's version contains in-frame clones alone and is incomplete. The data show 48,000 or so clones, with roughly four fifths seen just once and 2.5% to 3.5% held by the top ten. The origin of this receptor is a woman aged 18 to 35 with HIV. V is TRBV10-1 and J is TRBJ2-1, with TRBD2 identical over 12 bases. The input for sequencing was unsorted PBMCs, taken 0.8 years after starting antiretroviral therapy. The CDR3 region is CASSERLAGERNEQFF. The DNA of the CDR3 is TGCGCCAGCAGTGAGAGACTAGCGGGAGAGAGGAATGAGCAGTTCTTC.